Each of the 18 T cell receptor beta chains below was sequenced from the same sample in a study of blood T cells in healthy people across ages (dated by TCRdb to between 2015 and 2017). Library construction relied on 5' RACE. Data came from an Illumina HiSeq 2500. A second PCR of 7 to 11 cycles was performed with a sample-barcoded 5' primer and a J-beta primer mix. TCRdb applied fastp at Q25 and MiXCR to the public reads, then kept only in-frame beta chains. When rows share a CDR3 protein, they turn into one entry using the most common DNA and genes. The sample has roughly 560,000 distinct CDR3 sequences on record, 24% of them singletons. Of the sample, just under 9% falls within the top ten clones. Separately, the same data were catalogued under a study of T cells of mothers and their children.

Specimen: blood. These receptor sequences come from a boy under 18 in good health.

There are a few counts of this clonotype. This chain uses TRBV11-2 with TRBJ2-5; 9 bases map to TRBD2. The DNA end is more similar to TRBJ2-7, so the J call may be wrong. The CDR3 extends over 15 amino acids. Per germline, CDR1 SGHAT and CDR2 FQNNGV. CDR3 nucleotide sequence: TGTGCCAGCACCCGTACTAGCGGGCCCTCCTACGAGCAGTACTTC. This encodes CASTRTSGPSYEQYF.

CDR3 sequence (DNA): TGTGCCAGCTCACCCTCACAGCGGGGCACTGAAGCTTTCTTT. As protein: CASSPSQRGTEAFF. The chain uses TRBV18 and TRBJ1-1; D is undetermined. This CDR3 has 14 residues. Trimming left V 3 bases short and J 4 bases short, with 12 bases between. CDR1 and CDR2 from the germline V gene are KGHSH and LQKENI.

This clonotype came up a few times. V and J are TRBV7-9 and TRBJ2-7, with a possible D match to TRBD1 (5 bases). The CDR3 loop spans 14 amino acids. Germline V gene sequence: CDR1 SEHNR, CDR2 FQNEAQ (reference sequence). V was clipped by 4 bases and J by 3 bases, with 13 bases between them. The CDR3 loop is CASSSTDNDYEQYF. The CDR3 DNA reads TGTGCCAGCAGCTCTACGGACAATGACTACGAGCAGTACTTC.

CDR3 coding DNA: TGCGCCAGCAGCCAAGATGGGGACAGGGGCTCTGGAAACACCATATATTTT. Amino acid sequence: CASSQDGDRGSGNTIYF. This chain uses TRBV4-1 with TRBJ1-3; 10 nucleotides agree with TRBD1. The V and J ends lost 0 bases and 0 bases, in that order; junction bases with no gene match: 2. The CDR3 is 17 residues long. Per the germline V gene, CDR1 is MGHRA and CDR2 is YSYEKL.

The V gene is TRBV20-1, the J gene TRBJ2-1; D is perhaps TRBD1 (6 bases). Germline values: CDR1 DFQATT, CDR2 SNEGSKA (reference sequence). CDR3 length: 15 residues. Trimming pared 7 bases from V and 4 bases from J, leaving 20 bases between. The CDR3 DNA is TGCAGTGGAGAAAGTACAGGGTCGGGATACAATGAGCAGTTCTTC. Encoded protein: CSGESTGSGYNEQFF.

This clonotype was seen a few times. The V gene is TRBV5-1, the J gene TRBJ2-1, with 8 nucleotides matching TRBD1. This CDR3 is built from 13 residues. V shed 4 bases, J shed 8 bases, and the junction held 5 bases outside the gene matches. Per germline, CDR1 SGHRS and CDR2 YFSETQ. The CDR3 reads CASSLLTGDEQFF. In nucleotides, the CDR3 is TGCGCCAGCAGCCTACTGACAGGGGATGAGCAGTTCTTC.

The chain couples TRBV5-1 to TRBJ2-7; 7 nucleotides agree with TRBD1. Germline V gene data show CDR1 as SGHRS and CDR2 as YFSETQ. V was clipped by 0 bases and J by 6 bases; unmatched bases: 6. CDR3 size: 14 residues. CDR3 nucleotides: TGCGCCAGCAGCTTGGAGACAGGGCGAACCGAGCAGTACTTC. It specifies CASSLETGRTEQYF.

This rearrangement joins TRBV25-1 to TRBJ2-7; D perhaps matches TRBD1 (5 bases). The CDR3 is made up of 14 amino acids. Trimming shortened V by 1 base and J by 7 bases, and 14 bases separated the two germline ends. Per the germline V gene, CDR1 is MGHDK and CDR2 is SYGVNS. CDR3: CASSESQGNEEQYF. The CDR3 coding sequence is TGTGCCAGCAGTGAATCTCAGGGTAACGAGGAGCAGTACTTC.

The chain links TRBV29-1 to TRBJ2-5, with 7 bases that match TRBD2. Germline V gene data show CDR1 as SQVTM and CDR2 as ANQGSEA. The CDR3 length is 12 residues. V shed 3 bases, J shed 5 bases, and the junction held 3 bases outside the gene matches. The CDR3 sequence is CSVEEGGETQYF. CDR3 nucleotide sequence: TGCAGCGTTGAGGAGGGAGGGGAGACCCAGTACTTC. Full variable domain (remainder filled in from reference TRBV29-1 and TRBJ2-5): SAVISQKPSRDICQRGTSLTIQCQVDSQVTMMFWYRQQPGQSLTLIATANQGSEATYESGFVIDKFPISRPNLTFSTLTVSNMSPEDSSIYLCSVEEGGETQYFGPGTRLLVL.

This clonotype was seen a handful of times. Mismatch with germline at one junction end may stem from a read error. The chain couples TRBV7-9 to TRBJ2-2, with D possibly being TRBD1 or TRBD2 (7 bases each). The CDR3 is made up of 16 amino acids. CDR1 and CDR2 from the germline V gene are SEHNR and FQNEAQ (reference sequence). The CDR3 coding sequence is TGTGCCAGCAGCCCCCGGACAGGAAGACATGGCGGGGGGCTGTTTTTT. Its protein product is CASSPRTGRHGGGLFF.

The J gene is TRBJ2-3, the V gene TRBV11-1; 7 bases line up with TRBD2. J lost 5 bases, V lost 5 bases, and 7 bases had no gene match. Looked up from germline, CDR1 is SGHAT and CDR2 is FQDESV (reference sequence). CDR3 length: 14 residues. CDR3 in DNA: TGTGCCAGCAGCCCGACTAGCATGCAAGATACGCAGTATTTT. Its protein product is CASSPTSMQDTQYF.

The CDR3 protein is CASSLGSGPQYF. The CDR3 bases are TGCGCCAGCAGCCTTGGTAGTGGGCCCCAGTACTTC. The rearrangement uses TRBV5-1 and TRBJ2-5; D not resolved. The CDR3 spans 12 residues. Trimming shortened V by 4 bases and J by 9 bases, and 13 bases separated the two germline ends. Germline-derived CDR1 and CDR2 are SGHRS and YFSETQ.

This clonotype was recorded at least ten times. The rearrangement uses TRBV6-4 and TRBJ2-1, with TRBD2 matching over 7 bases. CDR3 length: 14 amino acids. V gave up 4 bases and J gave up 7 bases; unmatched junction bases: 7. Per germline, CDR1 MRHNA and CDR2 SNTAGT. CDR3 coding DNA: TGTGCCAGCAGTGTGGGGCGGGAGAGTAATGAGCAGTTCTTC. As protein: CASSVGRESNEQFF.

The V and J genes are TRBV4-3 and TRBJ2-3; D remains unclear. This CDR3 comprises 14 residues. CDR1 and CDR2 from the germline V gene are LGHNA and YSLEER. With 0 bases removed from V and 4 bases from J, the gap between germline ends came to 8 bases. CDR3 coding DNA: TGCGCCAGCAGCCAAGAATACACCCCAGATACGCAGTATTTT. The encoded protein is CASSQEYTPDTQYF.

This clonotype has ten or more counts. The gene calls are TRBV21-1 and TRBJ2-7; TRBD1, the table's D call, was not compared with the DNA. TRBV21-1 is noted as a pseudogene. The CDR3 contains 16 residues. Written as DNA, the CDR3 is TGTGCCAGCAGCCAAAATCGACAGGGTCCCCCCTACGAGCAGTACTTC. It specifies CASSQNRQGPPYEQYF.

The chain uses TRBV20-1 and TRBJ2-1; D unclear. The J call may be incorrect, as the DNA end agrees better with TRBJ2-7. CDR1 and CDR2 from the germline V gene are DFQATT and SNEGSKA (reference sequence). The CDR3 length is 12 residues. CDR3 residues: CSARDFALEQYF. CDR3 nucleotides: TGCAGTGCTAGAGATTTTGCTTTAGAGCAGTACTTC.

The gene calls are TRBV7-9 and TRBJ2-3; either TRBD1 or TRBD2 may fit D (6 bases each). CDR3 length: 16 amino acids. V was trimmed by 3 bases and J by 4 bases, leaving 17 bases between them. From germline, CDR1 is SEHNR and CDR2 FQNEAQ (reference sequence). CDR3 in amino acids: CASSFPFGGRADTQYF. The DNA of the CDR3 is TGTGCCAGCAGCTTTCCCTTTGGGGGGCGAGCAGATACGCAGTATTTT.

The chain has TRBV29-1 and TRBJ2-5, with D maybe TRBD1 (5 bases). The end of the DNA aligns better with TRBJ2-7, so the J call may be wrong. CDR1 is SQVTM, CDR2 ANQGSEA, per germline. There are 15 residues in the CDR3. CDR3 loop: CSVESETETYYEQYF. DNA for the CDR3: TGCAGCGTTGAATCAGAGACAGAGACGTACTACGAGCAGTACTTC.